This TCR beta chain originates from a study of blood T cell repertoires in COVID-19. This clone was counted between two and nine times. Study processing details: Using reference gene primer amplification, nucleated cell counts were estimated. Assay: immunoSEQ multiplex PCR; the TCRdb copy retains only in-frame clones and omits some. V and J calls and clone size are those listed in that table; D and trimming were worked out from the DNA. This table has hundreds of thousands of clones, nearly 90% appearing once. Looked up from germline, CDR1 is WNHNN and CDR2 is SYGVQD (reference sequence). The J segment lost 6 bases and the V segment lost 4 bases, leaving 2 bases of the junction unmatched. There are 12 residues in the CDR3.

The sequencing input was PBMCs or T cells enriched from blood (not recorded which). V usage is TRBV10-1 and J usage is TRBJ1-2; 7 positions match TRBD1. The sequence came from a woman younger than 35 with acute COVID-19. CDR3 amino acids: CASSAGGNGYTF. The CDR3 DNA reads TGCGCCAGCAGTGCAGGGGGGAATGGCTACACCTTC.